These T cell receptor beta chains were read from a single sample in a study of cytomegalovirus exposure and HLA in healthy donors. The repertoire was sequenced with immunoSEQ multiplex PCR; TCRdb's copy has only in-frame clones and lacks some. The sample contains 150,000 to 200,000 clones, approximately 84% of which appear only once. Sequences were obtained from PBMCs. Receptors originate from a woman aged 25 to 39 in good health and CMV-seropositive. Both conserved end residues are part of each CDR3. A D gene is named only where the DNA matches it firmly. Size is stated for part of the rows, as once, few or many counts, or as a class when the clone is expanded.

D: NA; size: once; V: TRBV10-3; J: TRBJ1-3; DNA: TGTGCCACCCAGACAGGAAACACCATATATTTT; CDR3: CATQTGNTIYF
D: TRBD1; size: NA; V: TRBV27; J: TRBJ2-3; DNA: TGTGCCAGCAGTACCTCGACAGGGGGCTGGGATACGCAGTATTTT; CDR3: CASSTSTGGWDTQYF
D: NA; size: NA; V: TRBV6-1; J: TRBJ2-7; DNA: TGTGCCAGCAGTGAACAGTTTTTCTCCTACGAGCAGTACTTC; CDR3: CASSEQFFSYEQYF
D: NA; size: NA; V: TRBV2; J: TRBJ2-1; DNA: TGTGCCAGCAGTGTCGGGGGTTTTTTCGATGAGCAGTTCTTC; CDR3: CASSVGGFFDEQFF
D: NA; size: NA; V: TRBV13; J: TRBJ2-1; DNA: TGTGCCAGCAGTCGTGGGGCCGACTACAATGAGCAGTTCTTC; CDR3: CASSRGADYNEQFF
D: TRBD1; size: NA; V: TRBV6-5; J: TRBJ1-6; DNA: TGTGCCAGCAGTTCGGACAGGGGGAGAGGTTCACCCCTCCACTTT; CDR3: CASSSDRGRGSPLHF
D: NA; size: NA; V: TRBV7-8; J: TRBJ2-7; DNA: TGTGCCAGCAGCTTAGCGCGAGCCAGGGTTTACGAGCAGTACTTC; CDR3: CASSLARARVYEQYF
D: NA; size: NA; V: TRBV6-6; J: TRBJ1-3; DNA: TGTGCCAGCGGGTCCCCTGGAACAGTCTCTGGAAACACCATATATTTT; CDR3: CASGSPGTVSGNTIYF
D: TRBD1; size: NA; V: TRBV10-1; J: TRBJ2-7; DNA: TGCGCCAGCAGCCGAGGGGGCCTCGACGAGCAGTACTTC; CDR3: CASSRGGLDEQYF
D: TRBD1; size: NA; V: TRBV28; J: TRBJ2-7; DNA: TGTGCCAGCAGCTTTACCGGGACAGGTTTAGGCGAGCAGTACTTC; CDR3: CASSFTGTGLGEQYF
D: TRBD1; size: NA; V: TRBV19; J: TRBJ2-1; DNA: TGTGCCAGTAGTCTCGACAGGGGGCATGAGCAGTTCTTC; CDR3: CASSLDRGHEQFF
D: NA; size: NA; V: TRBV19; J: TRBJ1-1; DNA: TGTGCCACCTGGGACAAATTGAACACTGAAGCTTTCTTT; CDR3: CATWDKLNTEAFF
D: TRBD2; size: few; V: TRBV11-2; J: TRBJ2-1; DNA: TGTGCCAGCAGCTTTAGCGGGAGAATCGACAATGAGCAGTTCTTC; CDR3: CASSFSGRIDNEQFF
D: NA; size: once; V: TRBV15; J: TRBJ2-3; DNA: TGTGCCACCAGCTCCGCAGCGATACGAGTAACAGATACGCAGTATTTT; CDR3: CATSSAAIRVTDTQYF
D: NA; size: NA; V: TRBV6-1; J: TRBJ1-2; DNA: TGTGCCAGCAGTGAAAATCCAAGGGGAATCTATGGCTACACCTTC; CDR3: CASSENPRGIYGYTF
D: NA; size: NA; V: TRBV7-6; J: TRBJ1-1; DNA: TGTGCCAGCAGCTTAGAAGGGGTCAGGAACACTGAAGCTTTCTTT; CDR3: CASSLEGVRNTEAFF
D: NA; size: NA; V: TRBV2; J: TRBJ2-3; DNA: TGTGCCAGCAGTGAAGCGATAGCGGATAGCACAGATACGCAGTATTTT; CDR3: CASSEAIADSTDTQYF
D: NA; size: NA; V: TRBV19; J: TRBJ2-7; DNA: TGTGCCAGTAGTATGAATCCAGTCTCCTACGAGCAGTACTTC; CDR3: CASSMNPVSYEQYF
D: NA; size: NA; V: TRBV6-5; J: TRBJ1-3; DNA: TGTGCCAGCAGCCCGGGGTCTGATGGAAACACCATATATTTT; CDR3: CASSPGSDGNTIYF
D: TRBD1; size: NA; V: TRBV15; J: TRBJ1-2; DNA: TGTGCCACCAGCAGAGATCGTCAGGGGGGTGGCTACACCTTC; CDR3: CATSRDRQGGGYTF
D: TRBD1; size: NA; V: TRBV6-1; J: TRBJ1-1; DNA: TGTGCCAGCAGTGAAGCGCCGGGACAGGGTGGCACTGAAGCTTTCTTT; CDR3: CASSEAPGQGGTEAFF
D: TRBD1; size: NA; V: TRBV5-4; J: TRBJ2-7; DNA: TGTGCCAGCAGCTTTGCCGGGACAGGGGGGCGCGAGCAGTACTTC; CDR3: CASSFAGTGGREQYF
D: TRBD2; size: NA; V: TRBV9; J: TRBJ2-1; DNA: TGTGCCAGCAGCCGGGAGGTTATCAATGAGCAGTTCTTC; CDR3: CASSREVINEQFF
D: TRBD2; size: few; V: TRBV7-9; J: TRBJ2-1; DNA: TGTGCCAGCAGCTGGGGGGGGACGTACAATGAGCAGTTCTTC; CDR3: CASSWGGTYNEQFF
D: TRBD2; size: few; V: TRBV5-6; J: TRBJ2-1; DNA: TGTGCCAGCAGCTTGGACCGACTAGCGGGGCACTACAATGAGCAGTTCTTC; CDR3: CASSLDRLAGHYNEQFF
D: TRBD2; size: NA; V: TRBV5-1; J: TRBJ2-3; DNA: TGCGCCAGCAGCTCGGGAGGAGATACGCAGTATTTT; CDR3: CASSSGGDTQYF
D: TRBD1; size: few; V: TRBV27; J: TRBJ1-2; DNA: TGTGCCAGCAGTGCCAGGGGGCGAGGCTACACCTTC; CDR3: CASSARGRGYTF
D: NA; size: NA; V: TRBV6-6; J: TRBJ1-3; DNA: TGTGCCAGCAGGAACCGACAGGCCGCTGGAAACACCATATATTTT; CDR3: CASRNRQAAGNTIYF
D: TRBD1; size: few; V: TRBV4-3; J: TRBJ1-6; DNA: TGCGCCAGCAGCCAAGATCGACAGGGAATATCTCCCCTCCACTTT; CDR3: CASSQDRQGISPLHF
D: TRBD2; size: few; V: TRBV13; J: TRBJ2-7; DNA: TGTGCCAGCAGCGATCCGGGACTAGCGGGAGTATCAGGTGGCTACGAGCAGTACTTC; CDR3: CASSDPGLAGVSGGYEQYF
D: NA; size: NA; V: TRBV5-1; J: TRBJ1-2; DNA: TGCGCCAGCAGCCCGGGGATCGGCAGATCCGGGGGGTATGGCTACACCTTC; CDR3: CASSPGIGRSGGYGYTF